This passage covers 2 T cell receptor beta chains from one sample sequenced in a study of shared clonotypes between healthy human individuals (dated by TCRdb to the early 2020s). The method behind the library was the immunoSEQ multiplex PCR assay. Here the immuneACCESS table is served through TCRdb, limited to in-frame sequences with V and J called. Missing clones are a known gap in these copies; in checked studies unresolved V genes cover under half, and the rest lacks a known reason. This sample lists some 1.4 million clones; roughly 95% were detected once. The top ten clonotypes cover about 1.2% of the sample. The specimen was naive CD4+ T cells sorted from blood. Sample cell subset or site, as interpreted from the label and publication: CD45RA+ positively selected. These receptors were collected from a man under 40 in good health.

The chain recombines TRBV9 with TRBJ2-3; 7 bases line up with TRBD2. Per the germline V gene, CDR1 is SGDLS and CDR2 is YYNGEE. V was clipped by 10 bases and J by 6 bases; unmatched bases: 14. This CDR3 comprises 14 residues. CDR3 DNA: TGTGCCGAACCCCAGTGGGAGGGCCGCGATACGCAGTATTTT. Translating gives CAEPQWEGRDTQYF.

Concerning this clone: This specimen includes other DNA sequences encoding the same CDR3. The rearrangement uses TRBV27 and TRBJ1-1; no definite D call. V lost 3 bases to trimming and J lost 5 bases, with 7 bases between them. The V gene's germline CDR1 is MNHEY and CDR2 SMNVEV (reference sequence). This CDR3 spans 12 amino acids. DNA for the CDR3: TGTGCCAGCAGTTTTCGAGGAACTGAAGCTTTCTTT. The encoded protein is CASSFRGTEAFF.